The 29 T cell receptor beta chains below come from one sample, sequenced in a study of T cell repertoires in cytomegalovirus infection. In TCRdb, the reads were re-called with MiXCR into one record per CDR3 protein. The sample shows approximately 700,000 distinct CDR3 sequences, 35% of them seen only once. Material for sequencing was PBMCs. These receptor sequences come from a human donor in good health (CMV status not recorded). Some clones in this sample may be carry-over from other donors' samples.

The CDR3 sequence: CASSQTSDMETQYF. CDR3 DNA: TGTGCCAGCAGCCAAACTAGCGATATGGAGACCCAGTACTTC. The J gene is TRBJ2-5, the V gene TRBV7-3, with 7 bases matching TRBD2. Trimming at V came to 5 bases and at J to 5 bases, leaving 8 bases not matched to a gene. This CDR3 contains 14 residues. Germline V lookup: CDR1 SGHTA, CDR2 FQGTGA.

This clonotype was recorded many times. The chain uses TRBV7-2 and TRBJ2-7; TRBD2 matches at 11 bases. The V gene end was trimmed by 4 bases and the J gene end by 2 bases; junction bases not matched to a gene: 7. Germline CDR1 reads SGHTA; CDR2 reads FQGNSA. This CDR3 is built from 16 residues. The DNA for the CDR3 is TGTGCCAGCAGCTCGTTAGCGGGAGGGCCGGCCTACGAGCAGTACTTC. It encodes CASSSLAGGPAYEQYF.

This chain uses TRBV19 with TRBJ2-1; maybe TRBD1 (6 bases). Looked up from germline, CDR1 is LNHDA and CDR2 is SQIVND (reference sequence). There are 15 residues in the CDR3. V lost 3 bases to trimming and J lost 8 bases, with 17 bases between them. As DNA, the CDR3 is TGTGCCAGTAGTATTCTGGGGGCCCGGTCGGATGAGCAGTTCTTC. Translated: CASSILGARSDEQFF.

The rearrangement uses TRBV3-1 and TRBJ1-1; D might be TRBD1 (6 bases). V lost 3 bases and J lost 1, with 9 bases in between. Germline V gene data show CDR1 as LGHDT and CDR2 as YNNKEL (reference sequence). The CDR3 totals 14 residues. This CDR3 reads CASSHRTENTEAFF. The CDR3 DNA follows: TGTGCCAGCAGCCACCGGACAGAGAACACTGAAGCTTTCTTT.

V and J are TRBV10-3 and TRBJ1-2; TRBD1 aligns across 11 bases. The CDR3 runs to 21 residues. The V gene end was trimmed by 7 bases and the J gene end by 0 bases; junction bases not matched to a gene: 22. Germline-derived CDR1 and CDR2 are ENHRY and SYGVKD. The CDR3: CAITSYLKRGTGGLANYGYTF. CDR3 sequence (DNA): TGTGCCATCACTTCCTATTTAAAGCGCGGGACAGGGGGTCTCGCTAACTATGGCTACACCTTC.

The chain combines TRBV4-2 with TRBJ2-1; TRBD2 aligns across 8 bases. There are 15 residues in the CDR3. CDR1 is LGHNA, CDR2 YNFKEQ, per germline. V was pared by 2 bases and J by 12 bases, with 12 bases of the junction left unmatched. The CDR3 coding sequence is TGTGCCAGCAGCCAAACCGGGACTAGTTTCACGTTGCAGTTCTTC. It encodes CASSQTGTSFTLQFF.

The sample holds a few counts of this clonotype. The chain carries TRBV6-4 and TRBJ2-5, with a tentative D call TRBD2 (6 bases). This CDR3 has 15 amino acids. Germline V gene lookup returns CDR1 MRHNA and CDR2 SNTAGT. Trimming removed 0 bases at V and 5 bases at J, with 13 bases between. In DNA form, the CDR3 reads TGTGCCAGCAGTGACTCCCCCGACGCGGGGGAGACCCAGTACTTC. Translation: CASSDSPDAGETQYF.

This chain links TRBV18 with TRBJ1-2, with a tentative D call TRBD1 (6 bases). CDR1 and CDR2 from the germline V gene are KGHSH and LQKENI. With 1 base removed from V and 7 bases from J, the gap between germline ends came to 13 bases. This CDR3 comprises 14 residues. The CDR3 loop reads CASSPLNTGRGYTF. The DNA of the CDR3 is TGTGCCAGCTCACCACTAAACACAGGGCGTGGCTACACCTTC.

The chain couples TRBV28 to TRBJ2-7, with 7 positions matching TRBD1. The V gene's germline CDR1 is MDHEN and CDR2 SYDVKM. Trimming removed 7 bases from V and 7 bases from J; junction bases left unmatched: 13. This CDR3 comprises 14 residues. This chain's CDR3 is CASTPGTEPWEQYF. DNA of the CDR3: TGTGCCAGCACCCCCGGGACAGAACCTTGGGAGCAGTACTTC.

The J gene is TRBJ2-1, the V gene TRBV19, with 8 nucleotides matching TRBD2. This CDR3 spans 17 amino acids. The J segment lost 8 bases and the V segment lost 7 bases, leaving 19 bases of the junction unmatched. Germline-derived CDR1 and CDR2 are LNHDA and SQIVND (reference sequence). CDR3 coding DNA: TGTGCCAGTAACCCAATAGCGGGATTGAATTTGGGCGATGAGCAGTTCTTC. Its translation is CASNPIAGLNLGDEQFF.

V usage is TRBV28 and J usage is TRBJ2-2; D is uncertain. The germline CDR1 and CDR2 sequences are MDHEN and SYDVKM. Trimming pared 2 bases from V and 3 bases from J, leaving 16 bases between. This CDR3 is built from 17 residues. CDR3 amino acids: CASSLSFRGWDTGELFF. DNA of the CDR3: TGTGCCAGCAGTTTAAGTTTCCGCGGTTGGGACACCGGGGAGCTGTTTTTT. The full variable domain, completed using reference TRBV28 and TRBJ2-2, is DVKVTQSSRYLVKRTGEKVFLECVQDMDHENMFWYRQDPGLGLRLIYFSYDVKMKEKGDIPEGYSVSREKKERFSLILESASTNQTSMYLCASSLSFRGWDTGELFFGEGSRLTVL.

This clonotype occurred a few times. The CDR3 bases are TGTGCCAGTAGTGCCGCGGGGGGGCACTACGAGCAGTACTTC. Its protein is CASSAAGGHYEQYF. The genes are TRBV19 and TRBJ2-7; 9 positions match TRBD2. After removal of 5 bases from V and 3 bases from J, the junction contained 5 bases not matched to a gene. Germline CDR1 LNHDA, CDR2 SQIVND (reference sequence). The CDR3 is made up of 14 amino acids. Filled out from reference TRBV19 and TRBJ2-7, the complete variable domain reads DGGITQSPKYLFRKEGQNVTLSCEQNLNHDAMYWYRQDPGQGLRLIYYSQIVNDFQKGDIAEGYSVSREKKESFPLTVTSAQKNPTAFYLCASSAAGGHYEQYFGPGTRLTVT.

The rearrangement joins TRBV4-2 to TRBJ2-2; 14 bases line up with TRBD2. The CDR3 runs to 15 residues. V gave up 4 bases and J gave up 8 bases; unmatched junction bases: 3. Germline V gives CDR1 LGHNA, CDR2 YNFKEQ. CDR3 DNA: TGTGCCAGCAGCCTTGGGACTAGCGGGGGAGGGGAGCTGTTTTTT. The encoded protein is CASSLGTSGGGELFF.

In this sample, this clonotype turned up a few times. The chain uses TRBV19 and TRBJ1-1; 10 positions agree with TRBD1. Germline trimming cut 5 bases from V and 2 bases from J; bases unmatched to any gene: 11. Looked up from germline, CDR1 is LNHDA and CDR2 is SQIVND (reference sequence). This CDR3 comprises 17 residues. The CDR3 nucleotides are TGTGCCAGTAGTCTCCGGGACAGGGGCCTGGCTAACACTGAAGCTTTCTTT. Protein: CASSLRDRGLANTEAFF.

This clonotype was counted only a few times. The rearrangement links TRBV15 to TRBJ2-3, with unresolved D. The CDR3 contains 18 residues. V shed 0 bases and J shed 4 bases, with 20 bases lying between them. Per germline, CDR1 LNHNV and CDR2 YYDKDF (reference sequence). The CDR3 region is CATSRDLVVATISDTQYF. CDR3 bases: TGTGCCACCAGCAGAGATCTTGTGGTAGCCACCATTTCAGATACGCAGTATTTT.

There are a few counts of this clonotype. The chain carries TRBV11-2 and TRBJ2-7; D ambiguous. Germline CDR1 SGHAT, CDR2 FQNNGV. With 0 bases removed from V and 0 bases from J, the gap between germline ends came to 9 bases. The CDR3 covers 15 residues. The CDR3 nucleotides are TGTGCCAGCAGCTTAGACGGGTCCCGCTCCTACGAGCAGTACTTC. Amino acid sequence: CASSLDGSRSYEQYF.

V is TRBV29-1 and J is TRBJ2-3; TRBD2 matches at 9 bases. Germline V gene sequence: CDR1 SQVTM, CDR2 ANQGSEA. The CDR3 runs to 15 residues. With V trimmed by 3 bases and J by 3 bases, 7 bases remained unmatched. The CDR3 here is CSVEGGGLATDTQYF. The CDR3 DNA is TGCAGCGTTGAGGGGGGAGGACTAGCGACAGATACGCAGTATTTT.

The chain combines TRBV5-6 with TRBJ2-1; the D is unclear. CDR1 and CDR2 from the germline V gene are SGHDT and YYEEEE. The CDR3 runs to 12 residues. Between the trimmed V and J ends, which lost 3 bases and 5 bases, there was a span of 6 bases. The CDR3 is CASSYENNEQFF. The CDR3 DNA sequence: TGTGCCAGCAGCTATGAAAACAATGAGCAGTTCTTC.

This clonotype was seen only a few times. The chain has TRBV28 and TRBJ1-5, with 7 bases aligning to TRBD1. CDR3 length: 15 amino acids. Germline-derived CDR1 and CDR2 are MDHEN and SYDVKM. After removal of 5 bases from V and 4 bases from J, the junction contained 8 bases not matched to a gene. The DNA of the CDR3 is TGTGCCAGCAGTGCGGAGACAGGGTGGAATCAGCCCCAGCATTTT. It codes for CASSAETGWNQPQHF.

The gene calls are TRBV29-1 and TRBJ2-3, with 9 nucleotides matching TRBD2. CDR1 and CDR2 from the germline V gene are SQVTM and ANQGSEA. V trimming: 4 bases; J trimming: 0 bases; junction bases outside the gene matches: 8. This CDR3 has 16 amino acids. CDR3 in amino acids: CSVVGLAGPSTDTQYF. The CDR3 DNA reads TGCAGCGTTGTAGGTCTAGCGGGACCTAGCACAGATACGCAGTATTTT.

This clonotype occurred a few times. V is TRBV14 and J is TRBJ2-1; D is perhaps TRBD1 (6 bases). V lost 4 bases and J lost 7, with 20 bases in between. Looked up from germline, CDR1 is SGHDN and CDR2 is FVKESK. This CDR3 spans 16 amino acids. The CDR3, as DNA: TGTGCCAGCAGCCCTCCCCCGGACAGCCATTCAAATGAGCAGTTCTTC. Its protein product is CASSPPPDSHSNEQFF. Full variable domain (rest looked up from reference TRBV14 and TRBJ2-1): EAGVTQFPSHSVIEKGQTVTLRCDPISGHDNLYWYRRVMGKEIKFLLHFVKESKQDESGMPNNRFLAERTGGTYSTLKVQPAELEDSGVYFCASSPPPDSHSNEQFFGPGTRLTVL.

The chain carries TRBV29-1 and TRBJ2-2; D might be TRBD1 (5 bases). The CDR3 contains 13 residues. Germline assignment: CDR1 SQVTM and CDR2 ANQGSEA. The germline V and J ends were trimmed by 5 bases and 3 bases, with 10 bases remaining between them. CDR3 nucleotide sequence: TGCAGCGTTAGCAGGGCATACACCGGGGAGCTGTTTTTT. This sequence encodes CSVSRAYTGELFF.

With respect to this clonotype: Since no conserved phenylalanine or tryptophan closes the CDR3, a read error is the likely cause. V gene TRBV11-2 combines with J gene TRBJ2-7, with TRBD1 matching over 7 bases. The CDR3 runs 15 residues. The V and J ends lost 0 bases and 6 bases, in that order; junction bases with no gene match: 8. Germline CDR1 is SGHAT and CDR2 is FQNNGV. CDR3 sequence (DNA): TGTGCCAGCAGCTTAGAGGGGACAGCACGTGGCGAGCAGTACTTA. Translation gives CASSLEGTARGEQYL.

The genes are TRBV12-3 or TRBV12-4 and TRBJ1-2; D might be TRBD1 (5 bases). With 3 bases removed from V and 2 bases from J, the gap between germline ends came to 13 bases. The CDR3 has 15 amino acids. The CDR3: CASSFSLPGNYGYTF. The CDR3 bases are TGTGCCAGCAGTTTTTCTCTCCCAGGGAACTATGGCTACACCTTC.

This clonotype was seen a single time. The chain recombines TRBV5-5 with TRBJ2-4, with D possibly being TRBD1 or TRBD2 (5 bases each). The CDR3 sequence is 18 residues long. Looked up from germline, CDR1 is SGHKS and CDR2 is YYEKEE (reference sequence). The V end lost 4 bases, the J end lost 0 bases, and 20 bases lay between the germline ends. CDR3 sequence (DNA): TGTGCCAGCAGCCCGGGGCAGGAGAGGGGCCTAGCCAAAAACATTCAGTACTTC. It encodes CASSPGQERGLAKNIQYF. The full variable domain, completed using reference TRBV5-5 and TRBJ2-4, is DAGVTQSPTHLIKTRGQQVTLRCSPISGHKSVSWYQQVLGQGPQFIFQYYEKEERGRGNFPDRFSARQFPNYSSELNVNALLLGDSALYLCASSPGQERGLAKNIQYFGAGTRLSVL.

Comments on this clonotype: Germline and junction disagree at one end, which may indicate a read error. This CDR3 is CASSQLAIKGQGAGYTF. The CDR3 region has the DNA TGTGCCAGCAGCCAACTCGCAATAAAGGGACAGGGGGCGGGCTACACCTTC. V and J are TRBV4-1 and TRBJ1-2, with TRBD1 identical over 12 bases. The V gene's germline CDR1 is MGHRA and CDR2 YSYEKL. The CDR3 consists of 17 residues.

The chain employs TRBV7-2 and TRBJ2-6; the D gene is possibly TRBD2 (6 bases). Trimming removed 1 base at V and 1 base at J, with 20 bases between. The germline V gene encodes CDR1 SGHTA and CDR2 FQGNSA. CDR3 length: 20 amino acids. CDR3 nucleotide sequence: TGTGCCAGCAGCTTAGGCCCCTCTGGAGGGAAAGGATCTGGGGCCAACGTCCTGACTTTC. Protein sequence: CASSLGPSGGKGSGANVLTF.

This clonotype was detected a few times. The chain couples TRBV7-2 to TRBJ1-1; D gene unclear. CDR1 and CDR2 from the germline V gene are SGHTA and FQGNSA. There are 13 residues in the CDR3. The V end was cut by 5 bases, the J end by 3 bases, with 10 bases between. The CDR3 DNA follows: TGTGCCAGCAGCCCTCTTTCGGACACTGAAGCTTTCTTT. Protein sequence: CASSPLSDTEAFF.

This sequence joins TRBV7-2 and TRBJ2-1, with TRBD2 matching 10 bases. The junction had 7 bases not matched to a gene; V was cut back by 4 bases and J by 7 bases. The CDR3 loop spans 15 amino acids. Germline assignment: CDR1 SGHTA and CDR2 FQGNSA. The CDR3 region is CASSSISGRYNEQFF. The CDR3 nucleotides read TGTGCCAGCAGCTCCATTAGCGGGAGGTATAATGAGCAGTTCTTC.